This TCR beta chain came from a study of cytomegalovirus exposure and HLA in healthy donors. Regarding donors, all were healthy bone marrow donors. Study findings and constraints: Within an earlier analysis, most TCR beta V segments proved productive either about 90% or about 30% of the time. In vitro data verified a few CMV-associated chains as specific for CMV antigens.

Details on this clone: What it recognizes is unknown.

PCR primers comprised 60 Vbeta and 13 Jbeta primers. Authors' analysis steps: About 12 million of the 75 million to 95 million unique TCR beta chains counted in a later analysis were shared. Data came from immunoSEQ multiplex PCR; TCRdb stores just in-frame clones and leaves some out. V, J and clone size were drawn from that table, and D and trimming were deduced from the DNA. The table has 95,000 to 150,000 clones, approximately 67% seen once. Sequencing input: PBMCs. The receptor was isolated from a man aged 18 to 30 in good health and CMV-seronegative.

This CDR3 is CAWSVRQIRTEAFF. CDR3 bases: TGTGCCTGGAGTGTACGACAGATAAGAACTGAAGCTTTCTTT. This chain links TRBV30 with TRBJ1-1, with D possibly matching TRBD1 (5 bases). Germline CDR1 and CDR2: GTSNPN and SVGIG (reference sequence). This CDR3 spans 14 amino acids. V was clipped by 0 bases and J by 5 bases, with 13 bases between them.